One sample yielded the 25 T cell receptor beta chains listed below, sequenced in a study of cytomegalovirus exposure and HLA in healthy donors. PCR involved 60 Vbeta and 13 Jbeta primers. Using immunoSEQ multiplex PCR, the repertoire was profiled, and TCRdb retains in-frame clones only, with some absent. The listing contains 200,000 or so clones. The material sequenced was PBMCs. Receptor source: a boy between 10 and 17 years old in good health and CMV-seronegative.

The chain employs TRBV23-1 and TRBJ2-7; TRBD1 aligns across 9 bases. TRBV23-1 carries the ORF label, with uncertain function. This CDR3 is built from 17 residues. Germline trimming cut 8 bases from V and 6 bases from J; bases unmatched to any gene: 20. The chain's CDR3 is CASALIIPGQGSCEQYF. Written as DNA, the CDR3 is TGCGCCAGCGCTTTGATAATTCCGGGACAGGGTTCTTGCGAGCAGTACTTC.

The rearrangement uses TRBV19 and TRBJ1-2; tentative D call: TRBD1 (5 bases). Trimming took 3 bases from V and 8 from J, leaving 19 bases between them. The CDR3 is made up of 15 amino acids. CDR1 and CDR2 (germline): LNHDA, SQIVND (reference sequence). The chain's CDR3 is CASSIRWDYLWGYTF. For the CDR3, the DNA is TGTGCCAGTAGTATTCGTTGGGACTACCTTTGGGGCTACACCTTC.

The chain couples TRBV27 to TRBJ1-1; TRBD1 matches 7 bases. V was pared by 6 bases and J by 2 bases, with 6 bases of the junction left unmatched. CDR1 MNHEY and CDR2 SMNVEV come from the germline V gene (reference sequence). The CDR3 sequence is 14 residues long. CDR3 residues: CASSPGTENTEAFF. The CDR3 bases are TGTGCCAGCAGCCCCGGGACAGAAAACACTGAAGCTTTCTTT.

The CDR3 sequence: CASSLYGTGAYEQYF. For the CDR3, the DNA is TGTGCCAGCAGCTTATACGGGACAGGGGCCTACGAGCAGTACTTC. The chain is built from TRBV5-4 and TRBJ2-7; 10 bases align to TRBD1. Germline values: CDR1 SGHNT, CDR2 YYREEE (reference sequence). The CDR3 has 15 residues. V dropped 2 bases and J dropped 2; count of bases not matched to a gene: 4.

The rearrangement links TRBV5-8 to TRBJ2-1; TRBD1 is a possible D gene (5 bases). The CDR3 has 17 amino acids. V was cut by 0 bases and J by 4 bases, with 17 bases left in between. The germline V gene has CDR1 SGHTS and CDR2 YDEGEE. The CDR3 DNA follows: TGTGCCAGCAGCTTGGTCCCACAGGCCGTCGTTTACAATGAGCAGTTCTTC. Protein: CASSLVPQAVVYNEQFF.

The chain combines TRBV25-1 with TRBJ1-1; 7 bases are shared with TRBD1. The CDR3 sequence is 14 residues long. The junction had 10 bases not matched to a gene; V was cut back by 7 bases and J by 5 bases. The germline CDR1 and CDR2 sequences are MGHDK and SYGVNS. The CDR3 is CASTKGTERTEAFF. CDR3 in DNA: TGTGCCAGCACCAAGGGGACAGAGAGGACTGAAGCTTTCTTT.

This chain links TRBV6-5 with TRBJ1-1; 9 bases match TRBD1. The CDR3 runs to 15 residues. The germline gives CDR1 MNHEY, CDR2 SVGAGI. V dropped 4 bases and J dropped 3; count of bases not matched to a gene: 6. The CDR3 here is CASSLGQGGYTEAFF. The CDR3 DNA sequence: TGTGCCAGCAGTTTGGGACAGGGAGGGTACACTGAAGCTTTCTTT.

The V call is TRBV5-1, the J call TRBJ2-7; maybe TRBD1 (5 bases). This CDR3 comprises 12 residues. V lost 5 bases and J lost 3, with 9 bases in between. Per the germline V gene, CDR1 is SGHRS and CDR2 is YFSETQ. In DNA, the CDR3 is TGCGCCAGCAGATTCGACAGCTACGAGCAGTACTTC. Its protein product is CASRFDSYEQYF.

The chain couples TRBV5-1 to TRBJ2-7, with 10 nucleotides matching TRBD2. Unmatched junction bases numbered 8, after V lost 5 bases and J lost 3 bases. The CDR3 runs to 15 residues. Germline V lookup: CDR1 SGHRS, CDR2 YFSETQ. The CDR3 loop reads CASRLTSGAYYEQYF. In nucleotides, the CDR3 is TGCGCCAGCAGACTTACTAGCGGGGCGTACTACGAGCAGTACTTC.

This chain links TRBV4-3 with TRBJ2-7, with 8 bases lining up with TRBD1. This CDR3 spans 16 amino acids. V lost 2 bases to trimming and J lost 3 bases; unmatched junction nucleotides: 9. CDR1 and CDR2 (germline): LGHNA, YSLEER. The CDR3 DNA reads as TGCGCCAGCAGCCAATACCGGGACAGGTCTCTCTACGAGCAGTACTTC. Protein sequence: CASSQYRDRSLYEQYF.

V usage is TRBV25-1 and J usage is TRBJ2-4; 8 bases are shared with TRBD1. V dropped 4 bases and J dropped 7; count of bases not matched to a gene: 12. Germline assignment: CDR1 MGHDK and CDR2 SYGVNS. The CDR3 consists of 16 residues. CDR3 coding DNA: TGTGCCAGCAGTGGGACAACAGGGGGGCGAGGGAACATTCAGTACTTC. It specifies CASSGTTGGRGNIQYF.

This chain uses TRBV5-1 with TRBJ1-3; a weak D match, TRBD1 (5 bases). The V end lost 5 bases, the J end lost 2 bases, and 14 bases lay between the germline ends. This CDR3 comprises 15 residues. From germline, CDR1 is SGHRS and CDR2 YFSETQ. The CDR3 loop is CASSFAGEPGNTIYF. The CDR3 DNA is TGCGCCAGCAGTTTTGCGGGGGAACCTGGAAACACCATATATTTT.

J is TRBJ2-7 and V is TRBV11-2; 9 bases map to TRBD1. Losses at the gene ends were 5 bases for V and 3 bases for J; bases not matched to a gene: 8. Germline assignment: CDR1 SGHAT and CDR2 FQNNGV. This CDR3 comprises 15 residues. The DNA for the CDR3 is TGTGCCAGCAGCGTTGGGACAGGGACCCTCTACGAGCAGTACTTC. Translating it yields CASSVGTGTLYEQYF.

The chain uses TRBV15 and TRBJ2-7, with a possible D match to TRBD1 (6 bases). Germline V lookup: CDR1 LNHNV, CDR2 YYDKDF (reference sequence). V lost 2 bases and J lost 2, with 13 bases in between. The CDR3 covers 15 residues. CDR3 sequence (DNA): TGTGCCACCAGCAGATTTACAGGGAGAACCTACGAGCAGTACTTC. Translated, it gives CATSRFTGRTYEQYF. Using reference TRBV15 and TRBJ2-7 for the parts outside the CDR3, the full variable domain is DAMVIQNPRYQVTQFGKPVTLSCSQTLNHNVMYWYQQKSSQAPKLLFHYYDKDFNNEADTPDNFQSRRPNTSFCFLDIRSPGLGDTAMYLCATSRFTGRTYEQYFGPGTRLTVT.

The V and J genes are TRBV14 and TRBJ2-1; D not certain. Deletions cut 1 base from V and 7 bases from J, with 8 bases between. Per germline, CDR1 SGHDN and CDR2 FVKESK. This CDR3 spans 13 amino acids. CDR3 in amino acids: CASSQVGANEQFF. The CDR3 DNA reads as TGTGCCAGCAGCCAAGTAGGAGCTAATGAGCAGTTCTTC.

The J gene is TRBJ2-3, the V gene TRBV15, with 12 bases fitting TRBD2. Germline V gene lookup returns CDR1 LNHNV and CDR2 YYDKDF (reference sequence). CDR3 size: 15 residues. With V trimmed by 2 bases and J by 4 bases, 1 base remained unmatched. This chain's CDR3 is CATSRLAGGSDTQYF. DNA for the CDR3: TGTGCCACCAGCAGACTAGCGGGGGGGTCAGATACGCAGTATTTT.

This chain joins TRBV19 and TRBJ2-1; D is uncertain. This CDR3 is built from 11 residues. V was pared by 4 bases and J by 6 bases, with 4 bases between. The V gene's germline CDR1 is LNHDA and CDR2 SQIVND (reference sequence). The CDR3 nucleotides read TGTGCCAGTAGTAGCGGCAATGAGCAGTTCTTC. It translates to CASSSGNEQFF. Together with reference TRBV19 and TRBJ2-1, the CDR3 gives the full variable domain: DGGITQSPKYLFRKEGQNVTLSCEQNLNHDAMYWYRQDPGQGLRLIYYSQIVNDFQKGDIAEGYSVSREKKESFPLTVTSAQKNPTAFYLCASSSGNEQFFGPGTRLTVL.

The CDR3 loop reads CASSPQRYEQYF. CDR3 coding DNA: TGTGCCAGCAGTCCACAACGATACGAGCAGTACTTC. V is TRBV28 and J is TRBJ2-7; D gene unclear. V was cut by 5 bases and J by 4 bases, with 9 bases left in between. Germline V lookup: CDR1 MDHEN, CDR2 SYDVKM. The CDR3 contains 12 residues.

The genes are TRBV5-4 and TRBJ1-2, with a tentative D call TRBD1 (5 bases). This CDR3 has 14 amino acids. Germline lookup yields CDR1 SGHNT and CDR2 YYREEE (reference sequence). V lost 4 bases, J lost 7 bases, and 17 bases lay in between. The CDR3 protein is CASSLPGAGRGYTF. DNA for the CDR3: TGTGCCAGCAGCCTTCCTGGGGCAGGTCGTGGCTACACCTTC.

V gene TRBV6-5 combines with J gene TRBJ2-5; TRBD2 matches at 9 bases. The end of the DNA fits TRBJ2-7 better, so the J call may be wrong. Germline V CDR1 and CDR2: MNHEY, SVGAGI. CDR3 size: 14 residues. The CDR3 is CASKLSGGSYEQYF. The CDR3 DNA sequence: TGTGCCAGCAAGCTTAGCGGGGGTTCCTACGAGCAGTACTTC.

The rearrangement uses TRBV6-1 and TRBJ1-4; D possibly corresponds to TRBD1 (5 bases). V dropped 1 base and J dropped 10 bases, with 19 bases sitting between them. This CDR3 comprises 16 residues. From germline, CDR1 is MNHNS and CDR2 SASEGT. CDR3 sequence: CASSEEYLRSGGKLFF. The CDR3 nucleotides read TGTGCCAGCAGTGAAGAGTACCTCCGTTCGGGGGGAAAACTGTTTTTT.

The genes are TRBV6-5 and TRBJ1-4; D gene unclear. The V end lost 2 bases, the J end lost 7 bases, and 8 bases lay between the germline ends. This CDR3 is 13 amino acids long. Germline V gene sequence: CDR1 MNHEY, CDR2 SVGAGI. CDR3 DNA: TGTGCCAGCAGTTACACCACGGGTGAAAAACTGTTTTTT. Translated: CASSYTTGEKLFF.

V usage is TRBV5-6 and J usage is TRBJ1-2; D remains unclear. Trimming took 0 bases from V and 8 from J, leaving 11 bases between them. The V gene's germline CDR1 is SGHDT and CDR2 YYEEEE. CDR3 length: 13 residues. The chain's CDR3 is CASSLGRAGGYTF. The CDR3 region has the DNA TGTGCCAGCAGCTTGGGGCGGGCGGGCGGCTACACCTTC.

This chain links TRBV2 with TRBJ1-3; 9 nucleotides align to TRBD1. V gave up 0 bases and J gave up 6 bases; unmatched junction bases: 3. CDR1 and CDR2 (germline): SNHLY, FYNNEI. The CDR3 totals 15 residues. CDR3 DNA sequence: TGTGCCAGCAGTGAAGCCCGGGACAGGGTAAACACCATATATTTT. It codes for CASSEARDRVNTIYF.

The chain employs TRBV28 and TRBJ1-1, with 7 nucleotides matching TRBD1. V lost 8 bases and J lost 3; bases outside the gene matches: 12. The CDR3 totals 15 residues. CDR1 is MDHEN and CDR2 is SYDVKM in the germline V gene. This CDR3 reads CASGNYETGYTEAFF. In DNA, the CDR3 is TGTGCCAGCGGGAATTATGAGACAGGGTACACTGAAGCTTTCTTT.